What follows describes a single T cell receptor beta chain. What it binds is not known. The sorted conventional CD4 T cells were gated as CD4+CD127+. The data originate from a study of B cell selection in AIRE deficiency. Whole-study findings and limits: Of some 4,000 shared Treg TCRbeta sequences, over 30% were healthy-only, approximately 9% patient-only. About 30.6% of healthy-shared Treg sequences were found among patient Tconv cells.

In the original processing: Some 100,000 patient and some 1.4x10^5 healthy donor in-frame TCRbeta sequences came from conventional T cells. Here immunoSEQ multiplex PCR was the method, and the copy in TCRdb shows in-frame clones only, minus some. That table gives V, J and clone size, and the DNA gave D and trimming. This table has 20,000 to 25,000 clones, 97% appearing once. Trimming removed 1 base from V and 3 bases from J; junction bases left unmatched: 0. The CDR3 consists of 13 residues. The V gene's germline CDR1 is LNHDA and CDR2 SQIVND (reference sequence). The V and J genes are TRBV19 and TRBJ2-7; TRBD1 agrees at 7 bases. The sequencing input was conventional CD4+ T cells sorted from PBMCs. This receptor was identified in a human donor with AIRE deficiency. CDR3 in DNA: TGTGCCAGTAGTATAGGGGACAGCTACGAGCAGTACTTC. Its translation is CASSIGDSYEQYF.